These 14 T cell receptor beta chains were all obtained from the same sample, sequenced in a study of blood T cell repertoires in COVID-19. Data came from immunoSEQ multiplex PCR; TCRdb stores just in-frame clones and leaves some out. The data show around 620,000 clones, around 90% seen once. Sample: peripheral blood. The receptors derive from a woman between 18 and 30 years old with acute or convalescent COVID-19.

This chain connects TRBV14 to TRBJ2-1; weak D call: TRBD2 (7 bases). The CDR3 is made up of 16 amino acids. The V gene's germline CDR1 is SGHDN and CDR2 FVKESK. Trimming shortened V by 3 bases and J by 4 bases, and 16 bases separated the two germline ends. The CDR3 sequence: CASSHLRGAQYNEQFF. For the CDR3, the DNA is TGTGCCAGCAGCCACCTACGGGGGGCTCAGTACAATGAGCAGTTCTTC. Looking up the rest from reference TRBV14 and TRBJ2-1 gives the full variable domain: EAGVTQFPSHSVIEKGQTVTLRCDPISGHDNLYWYRRVMGKEIKFLLHFVKESKQDESGMPNNRFLAERTGGTYSTLKVQPAELEDSGVYFCASSHLRGAQYNEQFFGPGTRLTVL.

The chain is built from TRBV29-1 and TRBJ2-3, with a weak D call TRBD2 (5 bases). In germline, CDR1 is SQVTM, CDR2 ANQGSEA. The CDR3 spans 15 residues. Trimming stripped 2 bases from V and 1 base from J, with 13 bases between. CDR3 region: CSVERSSAGTDTQYF. The CDR3 coding sequence is TGCAGCGTTGAACGTAGTAGCGCAGGCACAGATACGCAGTATTTT.

In this sample, this clone turned up once. This chain joins TRBV4-1 and TRBJ2-7; TRBD2 matches 8 bases. The CDR3 is made up of 16 amino acids. V dropped 0 bases and J dropped 0; count of bases not matched to a gene: 4. CDR1 is MGHRA, CDR2 YSYEKL, per germline. The CDR3 loop is CASSQEVAGSSYEQYF. The CDR3 DNA sequence: TGCGCCAGCAGCCAAGAGGTAGCGGGGAGCTCCTACGAGCAGTACTTC.

The V and J genes are TRBV18 and TRBJ1-2, with 7 bases identical to TRBD1. CDR3 length: 12 amino acids. The germline V gene has CDR1 KGHSH and CDR2 LQKENI. J was trimmed by 8 bases and V by 2 bases; bases with no gene match: 2. The DNA for the CDR3 is TGTGCCAGCTCACCAACAGGGGCCGGCTACACCTTC. Translated: CASSPTGAGYTF.

The CDR3 nucleotides read TGTGCCAGCAGACCAGGGGGAAGACTCGGAAACACCATATATTTT. It is translated as CASRPGGRLGNTIYF. The chain has TRBV6-5 and TRBJ1-3; TRBD1 matches at 7 bases. This CDR3 has 15 amino acids. V gave up 6 bases and J gave up 4 bases; unmatched junction bases: 9. In germline, CDR1 is MNHEY, CDR2 SVGAGI.

The table lists this clone with a count of one. This chain connects TRBV7-2 to TRBJ1-2; TRBD1 matches 8 bases. This CDR3 comprises 15 residues. Trimming took 1 base from V and 0 from J; bases not matched to a gene: 1. The V gene's germline CDR1 is SGHTA and CDR2 FQGNSA. The CDR3 loop is CASSLEQGANYGYTF. CDR3 in DNA: TGTGCCAGCAGCTTAGAACAGGGGGCTAACTATGGCTACACCTTC.

The rearrangement uses TRBV3-1 (or the pseudogene TRBV3-2) and TRBJ2-7; D call uncertain. CDR1 and CDR2 from the germline V gene are LGHDT and YNNKEL (reference sequence). V shed 2 bases and J shed 3 bases, with 8 bases lying between them. CDR3 size: 13 residues. CDR3 sequence: CASSQMAVYEQYF. Here the CDR3 DNA reads TGTGCCAGCAGCCAAATGGCCGTCTACGAGCAGTACTTC.

The chain recombines TRBV5-6 with TRBJ1-1; D is perhaps TRBD1 (5 bases). V was shortened by 6 bases and J by 1 base, with 10 bases between the two germline ends. The CDR3 loop spans 13 amino acids. Germline V lookup: CDR1 SGHDT, CDR2 YYEEEE. The CDR3 DNA is TGTGCCAGCACGGGGGGATCGAACACTGAAGCTTTCTTT. Amino acid sequence: CASTGGSNTEAFF.

The genes are TRBV4-1 and TRBJ1-5; possibly TRBD1 for D (5 bases). The CDR3 has 14 amino acids. Germline V gives CDR1 MGHRA, CDR2 YSYEKL. V lost 8 bases to trimming and J lost 0 bases, with 11 bases between them. This chain's CDR3 is CASGGGNSNQPQHF. In DNA form, the CDR3 reads TGCGCCAGCGGGGGGGGGAATAGCAATCAGCCCCAGCATTTT.

J is TRBJ2-7 and V is TRBV3-1 (or the pseudogene TRBV3-2); 9 bases are shared with TRBD1. The CDR3 extends over 18 amino acids. Germline V gene lookup returns CDR1 LGHDT and CDR2 YNNKEL (reference sequence). Losses at the gene ends were 8 bases for V and 6 bases for J; bases not matched to a gene: 23. CDR3 residues: CASRIQVRPGQGPTEQYF. As DNA, the CDR3 is TGTGCCAGCCGTATCCAAGTTAGACCGGGACAGGGACCAACCGAGCAGTACTTC.

The rearrangement uses TRBV19 and TRBJ1-2; 8 bases agree with TRBD1. There are 15 residues in the CDR3. With V trimmed by 3 bases and J by 2 bases, 5 bases remained unmatched. Germline values: CDR1 LNHDA, CDR2 SQIVND (reference sequence). CDR3 region: CASSMSDRANYGYTF. In nucleotides, the CDR3 is TGTGCCAGTAGTATGTCGGACAGGGCAAACTATGGCTACACCTTC. Full variable domain (remainder filled in from reference TRBV19 and TRBJ1-2): DGGITQSPKYLFRKEGQNVTLSCEQNLNHDAMYWYRQDPGQGLRLIYYSQIVNDFQKGDIAEGYSVSREKKESFPLTVTSAQKNPTAFYLCASSMSDRANYGYTFGSGTRLTVV.

This chain uses TRBV19 with TRBJ1-3; D is perhaps TRBD1 (5 bases). CDR3 length equals 15 residues. Germline-derived CDR1 and CDR2 are LNHDA and SQIVND (reference sequence). Between the trimmed V and J ends, which lost 9 bases and 1 base, there was a span of 16 bases. The CDR3 loop is CASKDRFLSGNTIYF. For the CDR3, the DNA is TGTGCCAGCAAAGACAGATTTCTTTCTGGAAACACCATATATTTT.

The chain employs TRBV9 and TRBJ1-2; 7 nucleotides agree with TRBD1. Trimming cost V 4 bases and J 4 bases; bases outside gene matches: 13. The CDR3 contains 16 residues. Germline V gene lookup returns CDR1 SGDLS and CDR2 YYNGEE. DNA of the CDR3: TGTGCCAGCAGCTCCCTAGGGAAGGGGGCGGGCTATGGCTACACCTTC. Translated, it gives CASSSLGKGAGYGYTF.

This clone was detected only once. V is TRBV2 and J is TRBJ1-2, with D maybe TRBD1 (5 bases). V lost 4 bases, J lost 6 bases, and 15 bases lay in between. This CDR3 contains 14 residues. Germline assignment: CDR1 SNHLY and CDR2 FYNNEI. CDR3 in DNA: TGTGCCAGCAGTGTTCGTCCAGGGTCCGATGGCTACACCTTC. Amino acids: CASSVRPGSDGYTF.